These 15 T cell receptor beta chains were all obtained from the same sample, sequenced in a study of low-dose radiotherapy and immunotherapy resistance in tumors. The time point was: before trial treatment. First-strand cDNA used TRAV- and TRBV-specific primers, covering alpha and beta chains. TCR amplification ran 15 to 25 PCR cycles using constant-region and V-primer adapter primers. TCRdb processed the reads anew with MiXCR; each CDR3 protein has one entry. The data contain about 39,000 distinct CDR3 sequences, less than 40% of them singletons. Sequencing was performed on PBMCs, taken before treatment. The receptors derive from a male donor with gallbladder cancer.

In its sample, this clonotype is medium-sized (0.01 to 0.1%). The V and J genes are TRBV11-2 and TRBJ2-1; 7 nucleotides match TRBD2. CDR3 length equals 16 residues. V trimming: 2 bases; J trimming: 5 bases; junction bases outside the gene matches: 9. Germline V gene data show CDR1 as SGHAT and CDR2 as FQNNGV. The CDR3 DNA reads as TGTGCCAGCAGCTTAAACTTCGGGGGGTCTCACAATGAGCAGTTCTTC. Amino acids: CASSLNFGGSHNEQFF.

The rearrangement uses TRBV3-1 and TRBJ1-1; a possible D gene is TRBD1 (5 bases). Germline-derived CDR1 and CDR2 are LGHDT and YNNKEL (reference sequence). V was shortened by 0 bases and J by 4 bases, with 12 bases between the two germline ends. This CDR3 comprises 15 residues. CDR3 nucleotide sequence: TGTGCCAGCAGCCAAGATTGGGGGGGTGCCACTGAAGCTTTCTTT. Protein product: CASSQDWGGATEAFF.

Comments on this clonotype: With only one base between it and a far larger clone, this is likely a read error. The chain is built from TRBV28 and TRBJ2-3; weak D call: TRBD1 (6 bases). The germline V gene has CDR1 MDHEN and CDR2 SYDVKM. There are 14 residues in the CDR3. Trimming took off 10 bases at V and 4 bases at J, with 18 bases between the two ends. The CDR3, as DNA: TGTGCCACCTGTGAATCGGACAGAGCAGATACGCAGTATTTT. It yields the protein CATCESDRADTQYF.

The chain links TRBV10-3 to TRBJ2-7, with TRBD1 matching 9 bases. There are 15 residues in the CDR3. The junction had 3 bases not matched to a gene; V was cut back by 0 bases and J by 3 bases. The V gene's germline CDR1 is ENHRY and CDR2 SYGVKD. CDR3 region: CAISESGQGNYEQYF. CDR3 bases: TGTGCCATCAGTGAGTCGGGACAGGGAAACTACGAGCAGTACTTC.

The CDR3 is CASSLDRTVGELFF. The CDR3 nucleotides read TGTGCCAGCAGCTTAGATCGCACGGTCGGGGAGCTGTTTTTT. The chain couples TRBV11-2 to TRBJ2-2; no clear D gene. V lost 0 bases and J lost 7, with 9 bases in between. This CDR3 is built from 14 residues. The germline V gene encodes CDR1 SGHAT and CDR2 FQNNGV.

By proportion, this clonotype is medium-sized. The chain couples TRBV11-2 to TRBJ2-1; tentatively, D is TRBD2 (6 bases). The CDR3 sequence is 16 residues long. Trimming left V 5 bases short and J 8 bases short, with 22 bases between. Germline values: CDR1 SGHAT, CDR2 FQNNGV. CDR3 DNA sequence: TGTGCCAGCAGCCTCCTAGGGACTTTCCAAGGCCATGAGCAGTTCTTC. This sequence encodes CASSLLGTFQGHEQFF.

This clonotype was seen repeatedly, ten times or more. The V gene is TRBV7-3, the J gene TRBJ2-5, with D maybe TRBD2 (7 bases). V was cut by 3 bases and J by 4 bases, with 24 bases left in between. The CDR3 is 18 residues long. Per germline, CDR1 SGHTA and CDR2 FQGTGA. The CDR3 DNA sequence: TGTGCCAGCAGCTTGGGAGGGACTGGAGGGATGGGGGCAGAGACCCAGTACTTC. Translated, it gives CASSLGGTGGMGAETQYF.

This clonotype showed up many times. J is TRBJ1-6 and V is TRBV15; no clear D gene. This CDR3 comprises 14 residues. Germline V gene sequence: CDR1 LNHNV, CDR2 YYDKDF (reference sequence). The germline V and J ends were trimmed by 1 base and 5 bases, with 6 bases remaining between them. CDR3 nucleotide sequence: TGTGCCACCAGCAGAGGATTTAATAATTCACCCCTCCACTTT. Its protein product is CATSRGFNNSPLHF.

The chain carries TRBV7-1 and TRBJ1-2, with D uncertain. TRBV7-1 is sorted into the ORF group, with uncertain function. The V gene lost 5 bases and the J gene lost 5 bases, with 21 bases spanning the gap. The CDR3 covers 16 residues. CDR3 in DNA: TGTGCCAGCAGCCGTAACGGGCCAATGAGTACATATGGCTACACCTTC. It yields the protein CASSRNGPMSTYGYTF.

Of note for this clonotype: The junction differs from germline at one of its ends, possibly a read error. The V call is TRBV5-4, the J call TRBJ2-3; 8 bases fit TRBD1. This CDR3 comprises 14 residues. CDR1 and CDR2 (germline): SGHNT, YYREEE (reference sequence). The CDR3 loop reads CASSLDRAAGTQYF. CDR3 coding DNA: TGTGCCAGCAGTTTGGACAGGGCGGCAGGTACGCAGTATTTT.

In this sample, this clonotype turned up many times. The chain joins TRBV24-1 to TRBJ2-2; 9 bases agree with TRBD1. From germline, CDR1 is KGHDR and CDR2 SFDVKD. The CDR3 has 15 residues. V was pared by 9 bases and J by 6 bases, with 10 bases of the junction left unmatched. CDR3 residues: CATEETGGGPGELFF. The CDR3 nucleotides read TGTGCCACCGAAGAAACAGGGGGCGGTCCCGGGGAGCTGTTTTTT.

This clonotype was observed at least ten times. The chain is built from TRBV28 and TRBJ1-5, with D possibly TRBD1 on 6 matching bases. This CDR3 is built from 12 residues. The germline V and J ends were trimmed by 8 bases and 4 bases, with 9 bases remaining between them. Germline values: CDR1 MDHEN, CDR2 SYDVKM. The CDR3 nucleotides are TGTGCCAGCGAGGGGGTGAATCAGCCCCAGCATTTT. Encoded protein: CASEGVNQPQHF.

This clonotype was observed many times. V usage is TRBV29-1 and J usage is TRBJ2-3; D perhaps matches TRBD1 (6 bases). Germline assignment: CDR1 SQVTM and CDR2 ANQGSEA. The CDR3 runs to 14 residues. The V end was cut by 6 bases, the J end by 1 base, with 14 bases between. In DNA, the CDR3 is TGCAGCGTGACGGTAGCAGGGGGCACAGATACGCAGTATTTT. Amino acids: CSVTVAGGTDTQYF.

Details on this clonotype: A read error is the likely source, as a far larger clone sits one nucleotide away. This sequence joins TRBV5-8 and TRBJ2-3; TRBD2 agrees at 8 bases. CDR1 is SGHTS, CDR2 YDEGEE, per germline. The CDR3 has 15 residues. The CDR3 coding sequence is TGTGCCAGCAGCTTACTAGCGGTTGGACCAGATACGCTGTATTTT. It specifies CASSLLAVGPDTLYF. The variable domain in full, with the rest retrieved from reference TRBV5-8 and TRBJ2-3, is EAGVTQSPTHLIKTRGQQATLRCSPISGHTSVYWYQQALGLGLQFLLWYDEGEERNRGNFPPRFSGRQFPNYSSELNVNALELEDSALYLCASSLLAVGPDTLYFGPGTRLTVL.

The chain employs TRBV2 and TRBJ2-7; D gene unclear. Germline CDR1 and CDR2: SNHLY and FYNNEI. The CDR3 loop spans 12 amino acids. Trimming stripped 5 bases from V and 8 bases from J, with 13 bases between. The DNA of the CDR3 is TGTGCCAGCAGTCCCGAAGCGAGAAAGCAGTACTTC. Protein sequence: CASSPEARKQYF.